The next 19 T cell receptor beta chains were all read from a single sample in a study of blood T cell repertoires in COVID-19. Using immunoSEQ multiplex PCR, the repertoire was profiled, and TCRdb retains in-frame clones only, with some absent. The data contain around 160,000 clones, 89% of them singletons. Specimen: peripheral blood. The source is a man in his 60s with acute or convalescent COVID-19.

The chain uses TRBV9 and TRBJ1-3; the match to TRBD1 covers 8 bases. The CDR3 covers 19 residues. Germline V lookup: CDR1 SGDLS, CDR2 YYNGEE. The J segment lost 0 bases and the V segment lost 5 bases, leaving 16 bases of the junction unmatched. The CDR3 reads CASSGGRDRGYLSGNTIYF. CDR3 bases: TGTGCCAGCAGTGGCGGCCGAGACAGGGGCTACCTCTCTGGAAACACCATATATTTT.

The chain carries TRBV11-2 and TRBJ1-6; D gene uncertain. Germline CDR1 and CDR2: SGHAT and FQNNGV. Trimming removed 5 bases from V and 8 bases from J, with 16 bases in between. This CDR3 is 15 amino acids long. CDR3 sequence: CASSPRPLGDSPLHF. The CDR3 DNA is TGTGCCAGCAGCCCCCGGCCCCTGGGAGATTCACCCCTCCACTTT.

This chain uses TRBV4-1 with TRBJ1-2; no reliable D call. V was shortened by 3 bases and J by 3 bases, with 14 bases between the two germline ends. The CDR3 is made up of 15 amino acids. Germline V CDR1 and CDR2: MGHRA, YSYEKL. The CDR3 is CASSQTVESDYGYTF. The CDR3 DNA follows: TGCGCCAGCAGCCAGACTGTGGAATCGGACTATGGCTACACCTTC.

V usage is TRBV7-9 and J usage is TRBJ1-4, with D maybe TRBD1 (5 bases). Germline V CDR1 and CDR2: SEHNR, FQNEAQ (reference sequence). This CDR3 contains 17 residues. Trimming left V 2 bases short and J 4 bases short, with 17 bases between. The CDR3 is CASSLRVRADINEKLFF. CDR3 in DNA: TGTGCCAGCAGCTTAAGAGTCAGGGCAGACATTAATGAAAAACTGTTTTTT. Using reference TRBV7-9 and TRBJ1-4 for the parts outside the CDR3, the full variable domain is DTGVSQNPRHKITKRGQNVTFRCDPISEHNRLYWYRQTLGQGPEFLTYFQNEAQLEKSRLLSDRFSAERPKGSFSTLEIQRTEQGDSAMYLCASSLRVRADINEKLFFGSGTQLSVL.

The chain employs TRBV19 and TRBJ1-4; perhaps TRBD1 as D (6 bases). Trimming cost V 10 bases and J 7 bases, with 16 bases left between them. Germline lookup yields CDR1 LNHDA and CDR2 SQIVND (reference sequence). This CDR3 contains 13 residues. In DNA form, the CDR3 reads TGTGCCACCAGAAGAGGGGGGGGTGAAAAACTGTTTTTT. Amino acid sequence: CATRRGGGEKLFF.

The CDR3 loop reads CASSQGTGGQPQHF. The CDR3 DNA reads as TGCGCCAGCAGCCAAGGGACAGGGGGTCAGCCCCAGCATTTT. The J gene is TRBJ1-5, the V gene TRBV4-3; 10 nucleotides align to TRBD1. From germline, CDR1 is LGHNA and CDR2 YSLEER. With V trimmed by 1 base and J by 6 bases, 0 bases remained unmatched. The CDR3 loop spans 14 amino acids.

The chain is built from TRBV6-2 or TRBV6-3 and TRBJ1-2; D gene unclear. Germline CDR1 and CDR2: MNHEY and SVGEGT. The germline V and J ends were trimmed by 2 bases and 3 bases, with 7 bases remaining between them. The CDR3 spans 13 residues. The CDR3 coding sequence is TGTGCCAGCAGTTACAGACTCCACTATGGCTACACCTTC. It is translated as CASSYRLHYGYTF.

This chain uses TRBV5-5 with TRBJ2-7; D possibly corresponds to TRBD2 (6 bases). With 1 base removed from V and 5 bases from J, the gap between germline ends came to 7 bases. The germline CDR1 and CDR2 sequences are SGHKS and YYEKEE (reference sequence). CDR3 length equals 12 residues. As DNA, the CDR3 is TGTGCCAGCAGCTTGTCGGGGGACGAGCAGTACTTC. It specifies CASSLSGDEQYF.

This clone was detected only once. V is TRBV6-6 and J is TRBJ1-6; 7 nucleotides match TRBD1. Trimming removed 7 bases from V and 6 bases from J; junction bases left unmatched: 6. The CDR3 spans 14 residues. The germline V gene encodes CDR1 MNHNY and CDR2 SVGAGI (reference sequence). The CDR3: CASTLGQVNSPLHF. CDR3 in DNA: TGTGCCAGCACCCTAGGACAGGTTAATTCACCCCTCCACTTT.

The genes are TRBV7-2 and TRBJ1-2; 7 bases are shared with TRBD1. J gave up 4 bases and V 2 bases, and 13 bases lay outside the gene matches. Looked up from germline, CDR1 is SGHTA and CDR2 is FQGNSA. The CDR3 is 17 residues long. The CDR3 loop reads CASSLPIRGAVVYGYTF. In nucleotides, the CDR3 is TGTGCCAGCAGCTTACCAATCAGGGGGGCCGTCGTCTATGGCTACACCTTC.

Only one count was recorded for this clone. The chain is built from TRBV12-5 and TRBJ2-2; TRBD1 agrees at 9 bases. Germline-derived CDR1 and CDR2 are LGHNT and FRNRAP. The CDR3 totals 18 residues. J lost 4 bases, V lost 2 bases, and 11 bases had no gene match. The CDR3 sequence is CASGLFGTGPSSTGELFF. CDR3 DNA sequence: TGTGCTAGTGGTTTGTTCGGGACAGGGCCTTCGAGCACCGGGGAGCTGTTTTTT.

V is TRBV19 and J is TRBJ2-4, with D tentatively TRBD1 (5 bases). The ends were cut back, 1 base at V and 1 base at J, with 14 bases in the middle. Per the germline V gene, CDR1 is LNHDA and CDR2 is SQIVND (reference sequence). This CDR3 contains 17 residues. In DNA form, the CDR3 reads TGTGCCAGTAGTATAGTCCGGGCAGGGTATGCCAAAAACATTCAGTACTTC. It encodes CASSIVRAGYAKNIQYF.

V is TRBV30 and J is TRBJ2-7; a possible D gene is TRBD1 (5 bases). The germline CDR1 and CDR2 sequences are GTSNPN and SVGIG (reference sequence). The CDR3 extends over 13 amino acids. V dropped 2 bases and J dropped 0 bases, with 8 bases sitting between them. CDR3 sequence: CAWSRQSSYEQYF. CDR3 coding DNA: TGTGCCTGGAGTAGACAGAGCTCCTACGAGCAGTACTTC.

This chain joins TRBV6-6 and TRBJ1-4, with 10 nucleotides matching TRBD1. The CDR3 runs to 15 residues. Germline V gene sequence: CDR1 MNHNY, CDR2 SVGAGI (reference sequence). V lost 5 bases and J lost 8; bases outside the gene matches: 8. CDR3: CASSRSGTGDEKLFF. CDR3 DNA sequence: TGTGCCAGCAGTCGATCCGGGACAGGGGACGAAAAACTGTTTTTT.

This clone appeared a single time. The chain combines TRBV6-5 with TRBJ2-3, with a tentative D call TRBD2 (5 bases). V dropped 4 bases and J dropped 0 bases, with 11 bases sitting between them. The CDR3 is made up of 15 amino acids. Germline CDR1 and CDR2: MNHEY and SVGAGI. CDR3 in amino acids: CASSSEGSSTDTQYF. The CDR3 DNA reads TGTGCCAGCAGTTCCGAGGGTTCAAGCACAGATACGCAGTATTTT.

J is TRBJ1-1 and V is TRBV7-2; perhaps TRBD1 as D (5 bases). CDR1 SGHTA and CDR2 FQGNSA come from the germline V gene. V gave up 0 bases and J gave up 10 bases, with 15 bases separating them. The CDR3 loop spans 14 amino acids. DNA for the CDR3: TGTGCCAGCAGCTTAGCGCGGCCGGGGGGAACAGCTTTCTTT. As protein: CASSLARPGGTAFF.

The J gene is TRBJ2-3, the V gene TRBV7-9, with 9 bases lining up with TRBD2. J was trimmed by 2 bases and V by 5 bases; bases with no gene match: 11. In germline, CDR1 is SEHNR, CDR2 FQNEAQ (reference sequence). The CDR3 has 17 residues. The CDR3 DNA is TGTGCCAGCAGCCCACGACTAGCGGTCCGAACCACAGATACGCAGTATTTT. Its protein is CASSPRLAVRTTDTQYF.

The V call is TRBV4-3, the J call TRBJ2-7; 8 bases line up with TRBD1. J lost 3 bases, V lost 1 base, and 2 bases had no gene match. The CDR3 is 14 amino acids. Looked up from germline, CDR1 is LGHNA and CDR2 is YSLEER. CDR3 sequence (DNA): TGCGCCAGCAGCCAAGGCGGACAGGGCTACGAGCAGTACTTC. Its protein product is CASSQGGQGYEQYF.

The J gene is TRBJ1-5, the V gene TRBV19; D call uncertain. This CDR3 spans 13 amino acids. V gave up 3 bases and J gave up 4 bases, with 7 bases separating them. The germline V gene encodes CDR1 LNHDA and CDR2 SQIVND (reference sequence). CDR3 coding DNA: TGTGCCAGTAGTATCCAGGCGAATCAGCCCCAGCATTTT. Protein sequence: CASSIQANQPQHF.